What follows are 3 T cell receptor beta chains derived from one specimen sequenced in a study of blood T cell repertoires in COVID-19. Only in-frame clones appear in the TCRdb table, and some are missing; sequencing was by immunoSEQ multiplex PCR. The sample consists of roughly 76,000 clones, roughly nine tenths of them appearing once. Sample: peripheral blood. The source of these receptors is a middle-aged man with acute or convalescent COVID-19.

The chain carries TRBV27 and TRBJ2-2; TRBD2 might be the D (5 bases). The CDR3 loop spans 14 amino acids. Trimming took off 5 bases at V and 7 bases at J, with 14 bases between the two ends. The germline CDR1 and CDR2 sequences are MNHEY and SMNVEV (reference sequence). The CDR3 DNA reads TGTGCCAGCAGTCCGGGAAAGTATGTCGGGGAGCTGTTTTTT. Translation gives CASSPGKYVGELFF.

This CDR3 reads CSVELTGLGNTIYF. The CDR3 DNA follows: TGCAGCGTCGAACTGACAGGGTTGGGAAACACCATATATTTT. This rearrangement joins TRBV29-1 to TRBJ1-3; 7 bases map to TRBD1. CDR3 size: 14 residues. V dropped 6 bases and J dropped 4; count of bases not matched to a gene: 9. Germline V lookup: CDR1 SQVTM, CDR2 ANQGSEA.

As DNA, the CDR3 is TGTGCTGCGACCCGCAAGGGGAGGGCCTACGAGCAGTACTTC. Protein: CAATRKGRAYEQYF. The J gene is TRBJ2-7, the V gene TRBV28; 7 bases agree with TRBD2. This CDR3 region has 14 residues. Per germline, CDR1 MDHEN and CDR2 SYDVKM.